This paragraph covers one T cell receptor beta chain sequence. The sample comes from a study of spatial heterogeneity in lung cancer. Study background: Sequences of the beta chain were consistently detected in greater numbers than alpha-chain sequences.

Every molecule of TCR cDNA had its own unique molecular identifier. TCRdb re-derived calls from the 5' RACE reads in MiXCR, one entry per CDR3 protein. Found here are about 8,400 distinct CDR3 sequences, 9.7% of them singletons; the top ten hold about 24%. Time point specified: sample taken at primary tumor resection. Patients with untreated early-stage non-small cell lung cancer, numbering approximately 79, were the donors. Unsorted whole RNA from tumor, nontumor lung or frozen PBMC underwent sequencing. Per germline, CDR1 MDHEN and CDR2 SYDVKM. Trimming stripped 4 bases from V and 0 bases from J, with 21 bases between. This CDR3 spans 18 amino acids.

Sequences were derived from normal lung tissue next to the tumor, sampled at surgery. V usage is TRBV28 and J usage is TRBJ1-1; D unresolved. The sequence was obtained from a male donor with early-stage non-small cell lung cancer. The CDR3 is CASSSPSRGQSVNTEAFF. The CDR3, as DNA: TGTGCCAGCAGTTCCCCATCCCGGGGTCAGTCCGTGAACACTGAAGCTTTCTTT.